Listed below are T cell receptor beta chains from one sample, sequenced in a study of blood T cell repertoires in COVID-19. TCRdb keeps only in-frame clones here, not all; method: immunoSEQ multiplex PCR. This table has about 100,000 clones, 82% appearing once. The sample consisted of peripheral blood. The receptors shown here come from a man in his sixties with acute or convalescent COVID-19. The CDR3 runs from the conserved cysteine through the conserved F or W. The D gene is left open where the match is weak. Not all rows give a size; the values are once, few, many and, for expanded clones, a class.

D: NA
V: TRBV10-3
size: NA
J: TRBJ2-1
DNA: TGTGCCATCAGTGAGTCTATCACCGGGACTCAGCAGTTCTTC
CDR3: CAISESITGTQQFF

D: TRBD1
V: TRBV9
size: once
J: TRBJ1-6
DNA: TGTGCCAGCAGCGGGGACAGTAGGAGCTCCTATAATTCACCCCTCCACTTT
CDR3: CASSGDSRSSYNSPLHF

D: NA
V: TRBV28
size: NA
J: TRBJ1-6
DNA: TGTGCCAGCAGCTCTACAGGCTCACCCCTCCACTTT
CDR3: CASSSTGSPLHF

D: NA
V: TRBV28
size: NA
J: TRBJ1-5
DNA: TGTGCCAGCACCTCTCCGGGGGGATGGCAGCCCCAGCATTTT
CDR3: CASTSPGGWQPQHF

D: NA
V: TRBV6-1
size: NA
J: TRBJ2-3
DNA: TGTGCCAGCAGTGAAGGGTACTGGAGCACAGATACGCAGTATTTT
CDR3: CASSEGYWSTDTQYF

D: NA
V: TRBV6-5
size: NA
J: TRBJ1-3
DNA: TGTGCCAGCTTGGGGGGTCTAAATGGAAACACCATATATTTT
CDR3: CASLGGLNGNTIYF

D: TRBD2
V: TRBV3-1/TRBV3-2
size: NA
J: TRBJ2-4
DNA: TGTGCCAGCAGCCATGAAATTTCGGGGGGGCTACTTAAGCAGTACTTC
CDR3: CASSHEISGGLLKQYF

D: TRBD1
V: TRBV9
size: NA
J: TRBJ1-6
DNA: TGTGCCAGCAGCGGGCTAGGGGGCAATAATTCACCCCTCCACTTT
CDR3: CASSGLGGNNSPLHF

D: NA
V: TRBV9
size: NA
J: TRBJ2-2
DNA: TGTGCCAGCAGCTTCTGGACAGCCAACACCGGGGAGCTGTTTTTT
CDR3: CASSFWTANTGELFF

D: TRBD1
V: TRBV7-3
size: few
J: TRBJ2-1
DNA: TGTGCCAGCAGCGCGGGACAGGGGGACAATGAGCAGTTCTTC
CDR3: CASSAGQGDNEQFF

D: NA
V: TRBV5-1
size: NA
J: TRBJ1-3
DNA: TGCGCCAGCAGCTTGAAACCCGACGCGGGAATTTCTGGAAACACCATATATTTT
CDR3: CASSLKPDAGISGNTIYF

D: NA
V: TRBV7-3
size: NA
J: TRBJ2-1
DNA: TGTGCCAGCAGAAGGGATGGGCGGAGGGAGGTACGGAGGGGAAACTCCTACAATGAGCAGTTCTTC
CDR3: CASRRDGRREVRRGNSYNEQFF

D: NA
V: TRBV2
size: NA
J: TRBJ1-5
DNA: TGTGCCAGCAGTGGGAGAGGGAGAGGCAATCAGCCCCAGCATTTT
CDR3: CASSGRGRGNQPQHF

D: NA
V: TRBV20-1
size: NA
J: TRBJ2-5
DNA: TGCAGTGCTCAGGGACAAGAGACCCAGTACTTC
CDR3: CSAQGQETQYF

D: NA
V: TRBV5-4
size: NA
J: TRBJ2-7
DNA: TGTGCCAGCAGCTTGGGGCCCCTGACAGGTTACGAGCAGTACTTC
CDR3: CASSLGPLTGYEQYF

D: NA
V: TRBV24-1
size: once
J: TRBJ2-3
DNA: TGTGCCACCAGTGAAGGGGCCACAGATACGCAGTATTTT
CDR3: CATSEGATDTQYF

D: TRBD2
V: TRBV11-3
size: NA
J: TRBJ2-1
DNA: TGTGCCAGCAGCTTCAGCGGGAGGGTCGAGCAGTTCTTC
CDR3: CASSFSGRVEQFF

D: NA
V: TRBV18
size: few
J: TRBJ2-7
DNA: TGTGCCAGCTCATCACTACAGGCAGCCTACGAGCAGTACTTC
CDR3: CASSSLQAAYEQYF

D: TRBD2
V: TRBV10-3
size: NA
J: TRBJ2-7
DNA: TGTGCCATCAGTGCTCTAGCGGGAGGATACGAGCAGTACTTC
CDR3: CAISALAGGYEQYF

D: TRBD2
V: TRBV3-1/TRBV3-2
size: NA
J: TRBJ2-7
DNA: TGTGCCAGCAGCCAAGCTTCGTCCTTGTGGACTAGCTACAACTACGAGCAGTACTTC
CDR3: CASSQASSLWTSYNYEQYF

D: TRBD1
V: TRBV5-4
size: NA
J: TRBJ1-2
DNA: TGTGCCAGCAGCCTCAACAGGGGGCAGAACTATGGCTACACCTTC
CDR3: CASSLNRGQNYGYTF

D: NA
V: TRBV30
size: NA
J: TRBJ1-2
DNA: TGTGCCTGGTATTATTATGGCTACACCTTC
CDR3: CAWYYYGYTF

D: TRBD2
V: TRBV3-1/TRBV3-2
size: NA
J: TRBJ2-3
DNA: TGTGCCAGCAGCCAAGGTGCAGCGGGAGGGCCCACTTACACAGATACGCAGTATTTT
CDR3: CASSQGAAGGPTYTDTQYF

D: TRBD1
V: TRBV10-3
size: NA
J: TRBJ2-1
DNA: TGTGCCATCGGAAAAGCGGGACAGGGGGCGAATGAGCAGTTCTTC
CDR3: CAIGKAGQGANEQFF

D: NA
V: TRBV6-5
size: once
J: TRBJ1-1
DNA: TGTGCCAGCAGTCTCATATTATATAGGAACACTGAAGCTTTCTTT
CDR3: CASSLILYRNTEAFF

D: TRBD1
V: TRBV6-5
size: once
J: TRBJ1-2
DNA: TGTGCCACCAAGAGGGGGGACAGGGGTGGCGGCTACACCTTC
CDR3: CATKRGDRGGGYTF

D: NA
V: TRBV7-2
size: NA
J: TRBJ1-4
DNA: TGTGCCAGCAGACAGGGTGGGGAAAAACTGTTTTTT
CDR3: CASRQGGEKLFF

D: TRBD1
V: TRBV30
size: NA
J: TRBJ1-5
DNA: TGTGCCTGGAGTGTCCGTTCGCAGGGGGTCGGGAACAATCAGCCCCAGCATTTT
CDR3: CAWSVRSQGVGNNQPQHF

D: TRBD2
V: TRBV6-1
size: NA
J: TRBJ2-5
DNA: TGTGCCAGCAGTGGGGGACTAGCGGGGAATCAAGAGACCCAGTACTTC
CDR3: CASSGGLAGNQETQYF

D: NA
V: TRBV7-8
size: NA
J: TRBJ2-2
DNA: TGTGCCAGCAGCTTAGGTGCCGGGGTTAGCACCGGGGAGCTGTTTTTT
CDR3: CASSLGAGVSTGELFF

D: TRBD2
V: TRBV19
size: NA
J: TRBJ2-3
DNA: TGTGCCAGTCATACTCGGGGGGACACAGATACGCAGTATTTT
CDR3: CASHTRGDTDTQYF

D: NA
V: TRBV12-3/TRBV12-4
size: NA
J: TRBJ2-5
DNA: TGTGCCAGCGCCTCCACCGGGCAAGAGACCCAGTACTTC
CDR3: CASASTGQETQYF

D: NA
V: TRBV5-4
size: NA
J: TRBJ1-4
DNA: TGTGCCAGCAGCTTTGCGGGCGGCCTAGGTGAAAAACTGTTTTTT
CDR3: CASSFAGGLGEKLFF

D: TRBD2
V: TRBV5-4
size: NA
J: TRBJ2-1
DNA: TGTGCCAGCAGCACCAAGCGGGAGGGAAGGGAAAGAAATGAGCAGTTCTTC
CDR3: CASSTKREGRERNEQFF

D: TRBD1
V: TRBV5-8
size: NA
J: TRBJ2-5
DNA: TGTGCCAGCAGCTTAGGGACAGGACAAGAGACCCAGTACTTC
CDR3: CASSLGTGQETQYF

D: TRBD2
V: TRBV10-2
size: NA
J: TRBJ2-1
DNA: TGCGCCAGCAGCAAGACTAGCGGGGGGGTGAATGAGCAGTTCTTC
CDR3: CASSKTSGGVNEQFF

D: TRBD2
V: TRBV11-2
size: NA
J: TRBJ2-1
DNA: TGTGCCAGCAGCTTAAAGGGACTAGCGGGCCTCAGCTCCTACAATGAGCAGTTCTTC
CDR3: CASSLKGLAGLSSYNEQFF

D: TRBD1
V: TRBV19
size: once
J: TRBJ1-2
DNA: TGTGCCAGTAGTGAACGGCAGGGGGGCACTAACTATGGCTACACCTTC
CDR3: CASSERQGGTNYGYTF

D: NA
V: TRBV7-9
size: NA
J: TRBJ2-2
DNA: TGTGCCAGCCCCAAGCTGCTAGCCGCGAACACCGGGGAGCTGTTTTTT
CDR3: CASPKLLAANTGELFF

D: NA
V: TRBV4-1
size: few
J: TRBJ1-1
DNA: TGCGCCAGCAGCCAAGTGTCGGGCACTGAAGCTTTCTTT
CDR3: CASSQVSGTEAFF

D: NA
V: TRBV7-8
size: NA
J: TRBJ1-2
DNA: TGTGCCAGCAGCTTAGTCACAGCCAACTATGGCTACACCTTC
CDR3: CASSLVTANYGYTF

D: TRBD2
V: TRBV5-1
size: NA
J: TRBJ2-1
DNA: TGCGCCAGCAGCCTTGCTAGCGGGTTCTCCTACAATGAGCAGTTCTTC
CDR3: CASSLASGFSYNEQFF

D: TRBD1
V: TRBV2
size: once
J: TRBJ1-2
DNA: TGTGCCAGCAAAGGGACAGGGCAGGGCTACACCTTC
CDR3: CASKGTGQGYTF

D: TRBD2
V: TRBV27
size: NA
J: TRBJ2-7
DNA: TGTGCCAGCAGCGGGACTAGCGGGAGGGCCAGTCTACACGAGCAGTACTTC
CDR3: CASSGTSGRASLHEQYF

D: TRBD2
V: TRBV29-1
size: NA
J: TRBJ2-1
DNA: TGCAGCGTCCCCCCCGGTGCGGGGGGATTTGGTGAGCAGTTCTTC
CDR3: CSVPPGAGGFGEQFF

D: NA
V: TRBV15
size: once
J: TRBJ2-5
DNA: TGTGCCACCAGCAGGAGTAGGGGGACTATTCAAGAGACCCAGTACTTC
CDR3: CATSRSRGTIQETQYF

D: NA
V: TRBV27
size: NA
J: TRBJ1-1
DNA: TGTGCCAGCAGTTCTCGACAACACACTGAAGCTTTCTTT
CDR3: CASSSRQHTEAFF

D: NA
V: TRBV4-1
size: NA
J: TRBJ1-5
DNA: TGCGCCAGCAGCCAAGAAGGCGGGATGGGACAGCCCCAGCATTTT
CDR3: CASSQEGGMGQPQHF

D: NA
V: TRBV3-1/TRBV3-2
size: once
J: TRBJ2-1
DNA: TGTGCCAGCAGCCAATACAGGCGCAATGAGCAGTTCTTC
CDR3: CASSQYRRNEQFF

D: NA
V: TRBV4-3
size: NA
J: TRBJ2-3
DNA: TGCGCCAGCAGCCAAAGAGCGATCCGGGATAATACGCAGTATTTT
CDR3: CASSQRAIRDNTQYF

D: NA
V: TRBV7-3
size: NA
J: TRBJ2-1
DNA: TGTGCCAGCAGCTTAAATCCTAATGAGCAGTTCTTC
CDR3: CASSLNPNEQFF